This paragraph reports one T cell receptor (beta chain). The antigen is not known. It is unclear where the CDR3 begins or ends on the DNA, so no DNA is shown, and the CDR3 is as TCRdb lists it. Germline V gene lookup returns CDR1 MGHRA and CDR2 YSYEKL. The CDR3 region is 18 residues in length, termini included. This record belongs to a study of blood T cells in healthy people across ages. Individuals who donated were healthy Caucasians from Russia aged about 6 to 95. Study-level results: PBMCs left unsorted prevented a conclusive naive versus antigen-experienced comparison. Any changes in expanded clonotypes were possibly confounded, as donor CMV status remained unknown.

Through a sample-barcoded 5' primer and a J-beta primer mix, a second PCR was run for 7 to 11 cycles. TCRdb reanalysed the 5' RACE reads using MiXCR and keeps one entry per CDR3 protein. The table lists over 1,200,000 distinct CDR3 sequences, approximately 59% of them singletons. The chain is built from TRBV4-1 and TRBJ2-1; the listed D gene, TRBD1, was not tested against the DNA. This TCR was sampled from a man aged 18 to 29 in good health. The sequencing input was blood. This chain's CDR3 is CASSQVFRARESYNEQYF.